This T cell receptor (beta chain) comes out of a study of blood T cells in healthy people across ages. A second roughly 6 to 12 cycle PCR used barcoded and J-beta primers. Each CDR3 protein is one row after TCRdb ran MiXCR on the 5' RACE reads. The table lists roughly 2 million distinct CDR3 sequences, just under 50% of them singletons, with around 2.1% in the top ten. This clonotype showed up just a few times. This TCR came from a woman aged 35 to 49 in good health. Sequenced: blood.

The DNA of the CDR3 is TGCAGTGCTAGGCCCGGGAAGGGGAATGAGCAGTTCTTC. Amino acid sequence: CSARPGKGNEQFF. The rearrangement uses TRBV20-1 and TRBJ2-1, with D perhaps assigned TRBD1 or TRBD2 (5 bases each). Trimming removed 3 bases from V and 7 bases from J, with 13 bases in between. The CDR3 covers 13 residues. CDR1 is DFQATT, CDR2 SNEGSKA, per germline (reference sequence).